Listed below are T cell receptor beta chains from one sample, sequenced in a study of cytomegalovirus exposure and HLA in healthy donors. TCRdb's table, derived via immunoSEQ multiplex PCR, lists solely in-frame clones and lacks some. Among about 220,000 clones, 65% to 85% were seen once, and the ten largest hold around an eighth. Sequenced sample: PBMCs. The source of these receptors is a woman aged 30 to 39 in good health and CMV-seropositive. Both conserved end residues are trimmed from each CDR3. The D gene is left open where the match is weak.

CDR3: ASSREGYGYT
length: 10
D: -
J: TRBJ1-2
V: TRBV11-2

CDR3: ASSGVLAGDEQF
length: 12
D: TRBD2
J: TRBJ2-1
V: TRBV5-4

CDR3: AWDQGNWELF
length: 10
D: -
J: TRBJ2-2
V: TRBV30

CDR3: ASSSQGVTEAF
length: 11
D: TRBD1
J: TRBJ1-1
V: TRBV6-1

CDR3: ASSQGHLSNTGELF
length: 14
D: -
J: TRBJ2-2
V: TRBV4-1

CDR3: ASSQDLQGSYEQY
length: 13
D: -
J: TRBJ2-7
V: TRBV4-1

CDR3: ASSGTGSSYNEQF
length: 13
D: -
J: TRBJ2-1
V: TRBV9

CDR3: ASSSSSGTGWGYT
length: 13
D: -
J: TRBJ1-2
V: TRBV9

CDR3: ASSDTRKMNTEAF
length: 13
D: -
J: TRBJ1-1
V: TRBV5-1

CDR3: AWTRDRGRLGRESTEAF
length: 17
D: TRBD1
J: TRBJ1-1
V: TRBV30

CDR3: ASSSNTGELF
length: 10
D: -
J: TRBJ2-2
V: TRBV6-1

CDR3: ASSQEGQGAIGTQY
length: 14
D: -
J: TRBJ2-5
V: TRBV4-1

CDR3: ASSETREKLF
length: 10
D: -
J: TRBJ1-4
V: TRBV6-1

CDR3: ASSLGREPKRGEQY
length: 14
D: -
J: TRBJ2-7
V: TRBV11-1

CDR3: AWTPGLAGREQF
length: 12
D: TRBD2
J: TRBJ2-1
V: TRBV30

CDR3: ASSKRGQGNGYT
length: 12
D: TRBD1
J: TRBJ1-2
V: TRBV19

CDR3: ASSYSSEGTEAF
length: 12
D: -
J: TRBJ1-1
V: TRBV6-6

CDR3: ASREGAIEAF
length: 10
D: -
J: TRBJ1-1
V: TRBV13

CDR3: ASSQDRTSGRYKNIQY
length: 16
D: TRBD2
J: TRBJ2-4
V: TRBV4-1

CDR3: ASSDPAGTETQY
length: 12
D: -
J: TRBJ2-5
V: TRBV5-1

CDR3: SVARTPSSTDTQY
length: 13
D: -
J: TRBJ2-3
V: TRBV29-1

CDR3: SPNRGTEAF
length: 9
D: TRBD1
J: TRBJ1-1
V: TRBV20-1

CDR3: AWRRDLNTEAF
length: 11
D: -
J: TRBJ1-1
V: TRBV30

CDR3: ASSKAVGEISDTQY
length: 14
D: -
J: TRBJ2-3
V: TRBV5-6

CDR3: ASSSITANEQF
length: 11
D: -
J: TRBJ2-1
V: TRBV13

CDR3: ASSLPYNEQF
length: 10
D: -
J: TRBJ2-1
V: TRBV11-2

CDR3: ASSLVGGSDEQF
length: 12
D: TRBD2
J: TRBJ2-1
V: TRBV27

CDR3: ASGLSSRGQPQH
length: 12
D: -
J: TRBJ1-5
V: TRBV12-5

CDR3: ASSPTFRQRGVGAF
length: 14
D: -
J: TRBJ1-1
V: TRBV11-2

CDR3: SVENSFNYGYT
length: 11
D: -
J: TRBJ1-2
V: TRBV29-1

CDR3: ASSSWEGLNTEAF
length: 13
D: -
J: TRBJ1-1
V: TRBV19

CDR3: ASSLAGTSGSEEQY
length: 14
D: TRBD2
J: TRBJ2-7
V: TRBV5-1

CDR3: ASSYGAAQETQY
length: 12
D: -
J: TRBJ2-5
V: TRBV6-5

CDR3: ASSQTLPLAGGIYEQY
length: 16
D: TRBD2
J: TRBJ2-7
V: TRBV16

CDR3: ASSPTTLLAEAF
length: 12
D: -
J: TRBJ1-1
V: TRBV18

CDR3: ASSHRGGSYTLETQY
length: 15
D: TRBD2
J: TRBJ2-5
V: TRBV7-8

CDR3: ASSVRSTTSTGELF
length: 14
D: -
J: TRBJ2-2
V: TRBV9

CDR3: ATSTIWKRDSYEQY
length: 14
D: TRBD2
J: TRBJ2-7
V: TRBV15

CDR3: ASSFSPTGKNEKLF
length: 14
D: TRBD1
J: TRBJ1-4
V: TRBV27

CDR3: ASSPPFDRGETEAF
length: 14
D: TRBD1
J: TRBJ1-1
V: TRBV5-6

CDR3: SVVVDLNTEAF
length: 11
D: -
J: TRBJ1-1
V: TRBV29-1

CDR3: AISENTLNTEAF
length: 12
D: -
J: TRBJ1-1
V: TRBV10-3

CDR3: AWSEVPFSPNTGELF
length: 15
D: -
J: TRBJ2-2
V: TRBV30

CDR3: ASSLRQAVNRVNTEAF
length: 16
D: -
J: TRBJ1-1
V: TRBV5-1

CDR3: ASSQDRRQPQH
length: 11
D: -
J: TRBJ1-5
V: TRBV4-1

CDR3: AISDSDTQY
length: 9
D: -
J: TRBJ2-3
V: TRBV10-3

CDR3: ASSRTGSGDEQY
length: 12
D: -
J: TRBJ2-7
V: TRBV18